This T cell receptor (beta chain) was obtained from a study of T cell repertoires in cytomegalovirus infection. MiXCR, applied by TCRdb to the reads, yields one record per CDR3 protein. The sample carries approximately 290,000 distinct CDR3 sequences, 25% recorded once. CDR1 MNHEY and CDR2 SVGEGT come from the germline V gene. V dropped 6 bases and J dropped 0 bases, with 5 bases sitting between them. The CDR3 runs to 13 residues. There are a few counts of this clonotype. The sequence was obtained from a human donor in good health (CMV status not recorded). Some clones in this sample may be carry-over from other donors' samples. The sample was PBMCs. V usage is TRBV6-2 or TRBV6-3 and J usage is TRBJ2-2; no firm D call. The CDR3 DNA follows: TGTGCCAGCAGCGTGACGAACACCGGGGAGCTGTTTTTT. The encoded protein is CASSVTNTGELFF.